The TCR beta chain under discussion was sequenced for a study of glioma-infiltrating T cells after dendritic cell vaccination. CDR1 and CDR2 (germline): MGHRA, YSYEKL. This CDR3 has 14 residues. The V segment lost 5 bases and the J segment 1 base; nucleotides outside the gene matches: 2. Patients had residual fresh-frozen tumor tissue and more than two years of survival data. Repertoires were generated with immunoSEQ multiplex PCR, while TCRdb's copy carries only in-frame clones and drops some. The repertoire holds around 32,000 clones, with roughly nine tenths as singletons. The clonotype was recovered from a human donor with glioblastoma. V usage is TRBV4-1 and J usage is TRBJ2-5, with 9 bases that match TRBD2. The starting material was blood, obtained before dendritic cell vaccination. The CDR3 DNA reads TGCGCCAGCAGCGGCGGGGGGGCCCAAGAGACCCAGTACTTC. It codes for CASSGGGAQETQYF.